This entry is about one TCR beta chain. The data are from a study of cytomegalovirus exposure and HLA in healthy donors. The PCR made use of 60 Vbeta and 13 Jbeta primers. The assay was immunoSEQ multiplex PCR, and TCRdb's table has in-frame clones only and misses some. The data contain about 100,000 clones, 65% to 90% of them singletons. The receptor's source is a woman aged 70-85 years in good health and CMV-seropositive. The sample taken for sequencing was PBMCs.

The CDR3 nucleotides read TGTGCCAGCAGTCTTTATCAGCCCCAGCATTTT. Its protein product is CASSLYQPQHF. V gene TRBV6-1 combines with J gene TRBJ1-5; D is unclear. CDR3 length equals 11 residues. Germline loops: CDR1 MNHNS, CDR2 SASEGT. The V end lost 5 bases, the J end lost 5 bases, and 4 bases lay between the germline ends.